At least ten counts were recorded for the clone carrying this T cell receptor beta chain. No antigen is known for it. None of the included patients had other autoimmune diseases, uncontrolled infections, pregnancy or lactation, as these led to exclusion. Beta-chain TCR CDR3 regions were amplified from RNA transcripts. Following a first-round RT-PCR that used HTBI primers, a second-round multiplex PCR was carried out. TCRdb re-called the multiplex PCR reads through MiXCR, storing one row per CDR3 protein. There are 350,000 to 400,000 distinct CDR3 sequences in the sample; around 19% occur only once, and 1.6% lies in the top ten. This entry comes from a study of Graves' ophthalmopathy and Graves' hyperthyroidism. Across the whole study: Untreated patients at initial diagnosis provided peripheral blood. The study, taken as a whole, reports: Distinction of ophthalmopathy from stable hyperthyroidism by a 13-signature model reached 85% to 90% sensitivity and 75% to 83% specificity. A majority of expanded thyroid clonotypes exceeding 0.001 frequency were likewise present in blood.

The TCR was taken from a woman aged 18-29 years with Graves' ophthalmopathy. Sequences were obtained from peripheral blood.

The CDR3 protein is CSARVPLSGSSYEQYF. The DNA of the CDR3 is TGCAGTGCTAGAGTCCCTCTATCGGGGAGCTCCTACGAGCAGTACTTC. The chain recombines TRBV20-1 with TRBJ2-7; D is perhaps TRBD2 (5 bases). V dropped 1 base and J dropped 0 bases, with 16 bases sitting between them. This CDR3 comprises 16 residues. CDR1 and CDR2 (germline): DFQATT, SNEGSKA (reference sequence).